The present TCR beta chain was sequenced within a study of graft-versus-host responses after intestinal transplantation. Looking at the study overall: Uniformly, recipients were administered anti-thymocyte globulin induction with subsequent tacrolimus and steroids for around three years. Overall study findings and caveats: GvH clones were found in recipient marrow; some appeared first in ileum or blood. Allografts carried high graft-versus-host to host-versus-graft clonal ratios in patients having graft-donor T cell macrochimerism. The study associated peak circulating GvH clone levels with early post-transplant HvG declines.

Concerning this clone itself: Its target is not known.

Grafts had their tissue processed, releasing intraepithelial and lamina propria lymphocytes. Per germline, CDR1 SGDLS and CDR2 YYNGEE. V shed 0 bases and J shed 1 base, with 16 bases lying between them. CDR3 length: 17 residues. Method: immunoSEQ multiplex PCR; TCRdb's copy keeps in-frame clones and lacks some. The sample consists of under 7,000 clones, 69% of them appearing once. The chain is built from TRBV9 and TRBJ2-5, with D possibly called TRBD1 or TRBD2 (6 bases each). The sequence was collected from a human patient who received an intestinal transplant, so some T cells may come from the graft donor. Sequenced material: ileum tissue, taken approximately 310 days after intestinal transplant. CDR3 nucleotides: TGTGCCAGCAGCGTAGGGGTGGGGGGCGCAGGCCAAGAGACCCAGTACTTC. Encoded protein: CASSVGVGGAGQETQYF.